The 14 T cell receptor beta chains given below trace back to one sample, sequenced in a study of blood T cell repertoires in COVID-19. Produced via immunoSEQ multiplex PCR; TCRdb's table is partial and in-frame only. The table includes 100,000 or so clones, roughly 81% detected once. Sequenced material: peripheral blood. These receptors were obtained from a human donor in a cohort sampled during active COVID-19.

V usage is TRBV28 and J usage is TRBJ2-1; the match to TRBD2 covers 12 bases. The germline V gene has CDR1 MDHEN and CDR2 SYDVKM. This CDR3 is 16 amino acids long. With 6 bases clipped from V and 7 bases from J, the junction kept 10 bases outside the gene matches. The CDR3 reads CASSPSRTSGKNEQFF. CDR3 nucleotides: TGTGCCAGCAGCCCCTCCAGGACTAGCGGGAAGAATGAGCAGTTCTTC. Supplemented by reference TRBV28 and TRBJ2-1, the full variable domain reads DVKVTQSSRYLVKRTGEKVFLECVQDMDHENMFWYRQDPGLGLRLIYFSYDVKMKEKGDIPEGYSVSREKKERFSLILESASTNQTSMYLCASSPSRTSGKNEQFFGPGTRLTVL.

This chain uses TRBV13 with TRBJ2-1, with 9 bases matching TRBD2. Germline-derived CDR1 and CDR2 are PRHDT and FYEKMQ (reference sequence). Unmatched junction bases numbered 4, after V lost 5 bases and J lost 8 bases. This CDR3 is built from 13 residues. CDR3 DNA: TGTGCCAGCAGCAGGACTAGCGTGGATGAGCAGTTCTTC. It codes for CASSRTSVDEQFF.

The chain links TRBV7-8 to TRBJ1-2, with a weak D call TRBD1 (6 bases). This CDR3 contains 15 residues. V lost 0 bases to trimming and J lost 8 bases, with 16 bases between them. Germline assignment: CDR1 SGHVS and CDR2 FQNEAQ. CDR3 amino acids: CASSLAGDRIRGYTF. The CDR3 coding sequence is TGTGCCAGCAGCTTAGCCGGAGACAGGATTCGAGGCTACACCTTC.

The chain combines TRBV3-1 (or the pseudogene TRBV3-2) with TRBJ2-7, with 10 bases that match TRBD2. CDR3 length equals 15 residues. The V gene end was trimmed by 2 bases and the J gene end by 9 bases; junction bases not matched to a gene: 10. Germline values: CDR1 LGHDT, CDR2 YNNKEL (reference sequence). The CDR3 reads CASSQQLAGAFPQYF. CDR3 DNA sequence: TGTGCCAGCAGCCAACAGCTAGCGGGAGCTTTTCCGCAGTACTTC.

This clone was recorded only once. The rearrangement joins TRBV10-1 to TRBJ2-7; 7 bases agree with TRBD1. With V trimmed by 5 bases and J by 2 bases, 3 bases remained unmatched. CDR1 is WNHNN and CDR2 is SYGVQD in the germline V gene (reference sequence). This CDR3 comprises 13 residues. The CDR3 region is CASSPGQTYEQYF. CDR3 nucleotide sequence: TGCGCCAGCAGTCCGGGACAGACCTACGAGCAGTACTTC.

The CDR3 here is CASSLSGQGRGQPQHF. DNA of the CDR3: TGTGCCAGCAGTTTAAGCGGACAGGGGAGAGGTCAGCCCCAGCATTTT. The V and J genes are TRBV28 and TRBJ1-5; 9 bases line up with TRBD1. The CDR3 covers 16 residues. Germline assignment: CDR1 MDHEN and CDR2 SYDVKM. Losses at the gene ends were 2 bases for V and 6 bases for J; bases not matched to a gene: 8.

This sequence joins TRBV19 and TRBJ2-7, with 7 positions matching TRBD2. V was pared by 5 bases and J by 0 bases, with 7 bases of the junction left unmatched. This CDR3 spans 15 amino acids. The germline gives CDR1 LNHDA, CDR2 SQIVND (reference sequence). CDR3 in DNA: TGTGCCAGTAGTGCCAGAGCGGGAAGCTCCTACGAGCAGTACTTC. Its translation is CASSARAGSSYEQYF.

The gene calls are TRBV7-9 and TRBJ2-1, with 11 bases identical to TRBD2. CDR3 length: 16 residues. The ends lost 4 bases at V and 4 bases at J; junction bases unmatched: 6. Germline assignment: CDR1 SEHNR and CDR2 FQNEAQ (reference sequence). This CDR3 is CASSSPGTSGYNEQFF. CDR3 DNA: TGTGCCAGCAGCTCTCCCGGGACTAGCGGTTACAATGAGCAGTTCTTC.

The rearrangement joins TRBV7-2 to TRBJ2-1; unclear D gene. CDR1 and CDR2 (germline): SGHTA, FQGNSA. V was cut by 5 bases and J by 3 bases, with 5 bases left in between. The CDR3 totals 12 residues. CDR3 DNA sequence: TGTGCCAGCAGCGAGAACTACAATGAGCAGTTCTTC. Amino acids: CASSENYNEQFF.

The CDR3 spells CAIRIAGEETQYF. As DNA, the CDR3 is TGTGCCATCAGGATAGCGGGGGAAGAGACCCAGTACTTC. This chain connects TRBV10-3 to TRBJ2-5; TRBD2 agrees at 9 bases. CDR1 and CDR2 from the germline V gene are ENHRY and SYGVKD. CDR3 length: 13 residues. V shed 6 bases and J 3 bases; nucleotides not matched to a gene: 2.

This clone showed up just once. The chain employs TRBV5-1 and TRBJ2-7; 7 bases map to TRBD2. Trimming removed 3 bases from V and 3 bases from J; junction bases left unmatched: 6. This CDR3 is 14 amino acids long. Germline V gives CDR1 SGHRS, CDR2 YFSETQ. In nucleotides, the CDR3 is TGCGCCAGCAGCTGGACCGGGACTAACTACGAGCAGTACTTC. Encoded protein: CASSWTGTNYEQYF.

The V call is TRBV4-1, the J call TRBJ2-3; the match to TRBD2 covers 7 bases. Germline CDR1 and CDR2: MGHRA and YSYEKL. With 1 base clipped from V and 2 bases from J, the junction kept 12 bases outside the gene matches. There are 18 residues in the CDR3. CDR3 nucleotide sequence: TGCGCCAGCAGCCAAGTCGAATTACTAGCGAGCCACACAGATACGCAGTATTTT. The encoded protein is CASSQVELLASHTDTQYF.

V and J are TRBV18 and TRBJ2-2; D uncertain. The V gene lost 3 bases and the J gene lost 3 bases, with 8 bases spanning the gap. The CDR3 extends over 14 amino acids. CDR1 is KGHSH, CDR2 LQKENI, per germline. The CDR3 reads CASSPRSDTGELFF. CDR3 DNA sequence: TGTGCCAGCTCACCCCGATCGGACACCGGGGAGCTGTTTTTT.

The V and J genes are TRBV6-5 and TRBJ2-5; D possibly corresponds to TRBD1 (6 bases). V lost 4 bases to trimming and J lost 1 base, with 10 bases between them. Germline values: CDR1 MNHEY, CDR2 SVGAGI. CDR3 size: 14 residues. In DNA form, the CDR3 reads TGTGCCAGCAGTTGGACAGCCAGCCAAGAGACCCAGTACTTC. It specifies CASSWTASQETQYF.